This T cell receptor beta chain was captured in a study of shared clonotypes between healthy human individuals. Some 30,000 T cell genomes, or roughly 200 ng DNA, went into the sorted-subset replicate PCRs. The assay was immunoSEQ multiplex PCR, and TCRdb's table has in-frame clones only and misses some. This table has approximately 2,300,000 clones, 85% to 95% appearing once. CD4+ cells were split into CD45RA+ naive and CD45RA-negative memory subsets. Deletions cut 5 bases from V and 8 bases from J, with 12 bases between. Germline V CDR1 and CDR2: SQVTM, ANQGSEA. The CDR3 is made up of 12 amino acids.

The source is a man aged 18 to 30 in good health. Some clones in this sample may be carry-over from other donors' samples. The chain links TRBV29-1 to TRBJ1-4; D remains ambiguous. Sequenced material: naive CD4+ T cells from PBMCs. Sample subset: CD45RA+ positively selected. CDR3 in DNA: TGCAGCGTTAGGATAAGTGGGGAAAAACTGTTTTTT. The encoded protein is CSVRISGEKLFF.